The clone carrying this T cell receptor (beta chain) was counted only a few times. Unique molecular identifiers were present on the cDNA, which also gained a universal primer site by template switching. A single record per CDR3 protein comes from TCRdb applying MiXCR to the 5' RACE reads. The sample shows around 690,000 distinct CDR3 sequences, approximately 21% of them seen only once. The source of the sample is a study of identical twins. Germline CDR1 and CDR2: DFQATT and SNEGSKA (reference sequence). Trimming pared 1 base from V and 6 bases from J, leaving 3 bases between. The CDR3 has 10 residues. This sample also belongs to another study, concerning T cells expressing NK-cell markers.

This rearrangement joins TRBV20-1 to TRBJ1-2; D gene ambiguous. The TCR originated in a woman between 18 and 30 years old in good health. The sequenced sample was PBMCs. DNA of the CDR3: TGCAGTGCTAGAGTAGATGGCTACACCTTC. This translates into CSARVDGYTF.